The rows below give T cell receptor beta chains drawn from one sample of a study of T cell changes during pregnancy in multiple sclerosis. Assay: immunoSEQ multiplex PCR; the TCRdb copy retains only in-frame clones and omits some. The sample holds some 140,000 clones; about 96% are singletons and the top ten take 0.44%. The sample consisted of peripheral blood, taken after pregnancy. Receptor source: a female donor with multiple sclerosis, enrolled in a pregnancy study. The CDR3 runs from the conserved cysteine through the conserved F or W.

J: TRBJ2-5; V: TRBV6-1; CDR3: CASTDTGGAGETQYF
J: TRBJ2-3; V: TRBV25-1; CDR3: CASREGQLPDTQYF
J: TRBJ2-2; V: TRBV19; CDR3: CASSPLAGGPPTGELFF
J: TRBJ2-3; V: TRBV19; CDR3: CASTRRTGVGDTQYF
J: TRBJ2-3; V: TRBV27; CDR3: CALGGGADTQYF
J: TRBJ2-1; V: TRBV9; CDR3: CASSFSGTSDNEQFF
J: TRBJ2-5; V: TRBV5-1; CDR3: CASSPGTSGRETQYF
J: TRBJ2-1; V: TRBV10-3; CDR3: CAISSSGMFYEQFF
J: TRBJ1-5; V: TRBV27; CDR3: CASSFGLNQPQHF
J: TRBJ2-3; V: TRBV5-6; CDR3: CASSAGAAHDTQYF
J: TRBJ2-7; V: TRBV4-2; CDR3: CASSQAQLAGFEQYF
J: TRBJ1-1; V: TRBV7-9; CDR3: CASSSVKGADTEAFF
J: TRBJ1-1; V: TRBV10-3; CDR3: CATRGTGGNTEAFF
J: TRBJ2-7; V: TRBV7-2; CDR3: CASSISSGNLYEQYF
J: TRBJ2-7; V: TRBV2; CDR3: CASSATSGSTYEQYF
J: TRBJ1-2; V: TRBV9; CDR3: CASSSLGGYTF
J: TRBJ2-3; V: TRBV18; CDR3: CASSRTSLSTDTQYF
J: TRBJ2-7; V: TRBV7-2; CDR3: CASSLLGGSLEQYF
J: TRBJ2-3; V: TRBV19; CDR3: CASSISFGAPSTDTQYF
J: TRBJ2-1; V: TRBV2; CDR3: CASSEGVGHNEQFF
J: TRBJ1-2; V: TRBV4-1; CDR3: CASSQVEGVGGYTF
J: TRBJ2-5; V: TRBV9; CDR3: CASSAGTGGETQYF
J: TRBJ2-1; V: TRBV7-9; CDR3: CASSYTPGLAVYNEQFF
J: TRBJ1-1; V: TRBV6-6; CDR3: CASSWAPSDTEAFF
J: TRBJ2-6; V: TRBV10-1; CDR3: CASTRTGANVLTF
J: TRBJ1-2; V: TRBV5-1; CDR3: CASSLEQGPYGYTF
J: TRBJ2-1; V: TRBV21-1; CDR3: CASSKPSRQTPHNEQFF
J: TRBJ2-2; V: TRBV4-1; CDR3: CASSQVPKSNTGELFF
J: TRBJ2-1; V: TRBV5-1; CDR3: CASRRTSANEQFF
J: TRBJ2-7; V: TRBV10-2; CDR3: CASRDYSYEQYF
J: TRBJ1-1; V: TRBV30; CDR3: CAWRPLLTGLKAFF
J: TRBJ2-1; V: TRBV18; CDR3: CASSSSVGYHNEQFF
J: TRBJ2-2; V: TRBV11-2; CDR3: CASSPFSPRRATATGELFF
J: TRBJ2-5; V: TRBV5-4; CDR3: CASSSSSGRRGRETQYF
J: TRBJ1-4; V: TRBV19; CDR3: CASNRGETNEKLFF
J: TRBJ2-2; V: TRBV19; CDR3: CASSVVLANTGELFF
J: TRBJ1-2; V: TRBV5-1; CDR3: CASSSSHRDSGLYGYTF
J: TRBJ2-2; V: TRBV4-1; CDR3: CASSQYSGVGGELFF
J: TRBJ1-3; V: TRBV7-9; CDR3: CASSLAGGSGNTIYF
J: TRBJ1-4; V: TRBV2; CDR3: CAGALDRGSEKLFF